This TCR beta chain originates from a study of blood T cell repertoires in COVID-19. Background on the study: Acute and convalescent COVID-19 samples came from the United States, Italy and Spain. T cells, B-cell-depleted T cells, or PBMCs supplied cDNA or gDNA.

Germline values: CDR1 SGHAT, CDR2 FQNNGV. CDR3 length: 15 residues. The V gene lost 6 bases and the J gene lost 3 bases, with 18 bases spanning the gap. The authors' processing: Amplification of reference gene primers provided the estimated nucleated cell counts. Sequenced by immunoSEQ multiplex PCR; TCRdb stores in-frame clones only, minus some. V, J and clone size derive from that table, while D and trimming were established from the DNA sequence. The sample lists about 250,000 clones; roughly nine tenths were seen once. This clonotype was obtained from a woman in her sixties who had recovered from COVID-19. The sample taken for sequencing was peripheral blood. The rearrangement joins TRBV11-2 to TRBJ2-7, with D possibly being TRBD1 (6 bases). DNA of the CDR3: TGTGCCAGCAGTCCTACCGGGCAGGGGAACTACGAGCAGTACTTC. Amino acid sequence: CASSPTGQGNYEQYF. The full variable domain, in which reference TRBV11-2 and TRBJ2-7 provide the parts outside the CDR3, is EAGVAQSPRYKIIEKRQSVAFWCNPISGHATLYWYQQILGQGPKLLIQFQNNGVVDDSQLPKDRFSAERLKGVDSTLKIQPAKLEDSAVYLCASSPTGQGNYEQYFGPGTRLTVT.